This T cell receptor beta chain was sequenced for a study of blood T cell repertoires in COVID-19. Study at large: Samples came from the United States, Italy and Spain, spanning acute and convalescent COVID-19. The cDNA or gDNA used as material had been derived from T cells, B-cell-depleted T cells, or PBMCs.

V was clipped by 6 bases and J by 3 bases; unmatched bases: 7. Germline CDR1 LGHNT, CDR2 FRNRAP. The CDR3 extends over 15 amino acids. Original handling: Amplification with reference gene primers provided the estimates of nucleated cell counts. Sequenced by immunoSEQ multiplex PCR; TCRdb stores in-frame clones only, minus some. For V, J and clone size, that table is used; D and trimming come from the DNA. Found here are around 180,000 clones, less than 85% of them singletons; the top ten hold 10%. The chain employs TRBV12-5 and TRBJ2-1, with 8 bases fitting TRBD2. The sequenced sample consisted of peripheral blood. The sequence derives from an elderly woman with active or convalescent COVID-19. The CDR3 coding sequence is TGTGCTAGTGGGCTTACTAGCGGAGGCTACAATGAGCAGTTCTTC. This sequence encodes CASGLTSGGYNEQFF.